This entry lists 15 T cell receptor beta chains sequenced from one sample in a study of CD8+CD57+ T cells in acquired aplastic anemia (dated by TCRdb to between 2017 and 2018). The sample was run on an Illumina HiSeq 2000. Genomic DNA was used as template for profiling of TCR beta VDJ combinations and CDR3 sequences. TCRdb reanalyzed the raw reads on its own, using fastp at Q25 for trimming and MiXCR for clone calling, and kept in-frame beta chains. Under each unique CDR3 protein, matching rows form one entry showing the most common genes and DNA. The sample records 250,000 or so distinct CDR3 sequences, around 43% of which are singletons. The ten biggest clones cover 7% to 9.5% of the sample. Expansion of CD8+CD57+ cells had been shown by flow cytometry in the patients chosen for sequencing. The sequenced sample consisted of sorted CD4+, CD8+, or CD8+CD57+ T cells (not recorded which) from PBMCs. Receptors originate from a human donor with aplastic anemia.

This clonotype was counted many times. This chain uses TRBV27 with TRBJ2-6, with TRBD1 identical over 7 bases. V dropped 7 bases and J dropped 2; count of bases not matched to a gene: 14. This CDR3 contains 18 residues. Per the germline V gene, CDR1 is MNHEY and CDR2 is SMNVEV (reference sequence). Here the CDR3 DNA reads TGTGCCAGCACCTCGGGCCAGGGGGATAGGCCTGGGGCCAACGTCCTGACTTTC. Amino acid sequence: CASTSGQGDRPGANVLTF.

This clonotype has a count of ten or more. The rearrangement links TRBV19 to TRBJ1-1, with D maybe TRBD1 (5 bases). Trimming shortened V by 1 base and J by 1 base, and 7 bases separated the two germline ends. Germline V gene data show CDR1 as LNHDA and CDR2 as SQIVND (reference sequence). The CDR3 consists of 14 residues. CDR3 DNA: TGTGCCAGTAGTATAGCCGGGGGGAACACTGAAGCTTTCTTT. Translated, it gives CASSIAGGNTEAFF.

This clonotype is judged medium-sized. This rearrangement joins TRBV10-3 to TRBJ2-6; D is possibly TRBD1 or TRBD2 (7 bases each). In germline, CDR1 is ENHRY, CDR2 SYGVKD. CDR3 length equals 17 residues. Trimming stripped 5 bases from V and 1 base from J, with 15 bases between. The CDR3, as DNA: TGTGCCATCAGTTCTACAGGGGAGGGATCTGGGGCCAACGTCCTGACTTTC. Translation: CAISSTGEGSGANVLTF.

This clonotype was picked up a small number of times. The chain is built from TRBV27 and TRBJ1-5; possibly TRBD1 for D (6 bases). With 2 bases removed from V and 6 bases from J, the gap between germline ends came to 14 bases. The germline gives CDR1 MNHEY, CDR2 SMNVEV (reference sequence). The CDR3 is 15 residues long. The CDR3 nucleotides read TGTGCCAGCAGTTTAACCCGCAGGGGAAGTCAGCCCCAGCATTTT. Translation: CASSLTRRGSQPQHF.

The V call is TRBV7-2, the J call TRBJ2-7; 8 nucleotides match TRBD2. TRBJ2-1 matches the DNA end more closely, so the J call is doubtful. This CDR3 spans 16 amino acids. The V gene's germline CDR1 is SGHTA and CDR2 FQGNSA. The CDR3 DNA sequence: TGTGCCAGCAGCTCCACATTAGCGGGGACCTACAATGAGCAGTTCTTC. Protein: CASSSTLAGTYNEQFF.

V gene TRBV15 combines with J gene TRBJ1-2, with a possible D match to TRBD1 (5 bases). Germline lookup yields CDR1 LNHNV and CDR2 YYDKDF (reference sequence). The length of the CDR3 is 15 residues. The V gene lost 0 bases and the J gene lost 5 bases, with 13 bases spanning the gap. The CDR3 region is CATSRDRVGDYGYTF. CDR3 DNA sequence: TGTGCCACCAGCAGAGACAGGGTGGGTGATTATGGCTACACCTTC. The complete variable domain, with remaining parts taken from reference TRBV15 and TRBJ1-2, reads DAMVIQNPRYQVTQFGKPVTLSCSQTLNHNVMYWYQQKSSQAPKLLFHYYDKDFNNEADTPDNFQSRRPNTSFCFLDIRSPGLGDTAMYLCATSRDRVGDYGYTFGSGTRLTVV.

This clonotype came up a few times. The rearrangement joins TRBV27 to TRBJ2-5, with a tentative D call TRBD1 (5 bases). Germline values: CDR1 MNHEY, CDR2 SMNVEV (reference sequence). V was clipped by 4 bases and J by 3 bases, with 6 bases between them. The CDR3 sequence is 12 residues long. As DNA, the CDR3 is TGTGCCAGCAGTTCAGGGAAAGAGACCCAGTACTTC. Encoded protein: CASSSGKETQYF.

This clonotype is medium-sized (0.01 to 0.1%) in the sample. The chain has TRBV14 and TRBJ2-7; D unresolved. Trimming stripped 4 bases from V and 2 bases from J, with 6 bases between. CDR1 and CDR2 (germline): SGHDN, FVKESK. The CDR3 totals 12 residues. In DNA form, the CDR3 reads TGTGCCAGCAGCCGACATGCCTACGAGCAGTACTTC. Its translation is CASSRHAYEQYF.

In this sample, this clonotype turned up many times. The chain's CDR3 is CATSREWSVVWTGTDTQYF. Here the CDR3 DNA reads TGTGCCACCAGCAGAGAGTGGAGTGTGGTTTGGACAGGGACAGATACGCAGTATTTT. V gene TRBV15 combines with J gene TRBJ2-3, with TRBD1 matching over 8 bases. Germline CDR1 LNHNV, CDR2 YYDKDF (reference sequence). Trimming removed 0 bases from V and 3 bases from J; junction bases left unmatched: 14. The CDR3 spans 19 residues.

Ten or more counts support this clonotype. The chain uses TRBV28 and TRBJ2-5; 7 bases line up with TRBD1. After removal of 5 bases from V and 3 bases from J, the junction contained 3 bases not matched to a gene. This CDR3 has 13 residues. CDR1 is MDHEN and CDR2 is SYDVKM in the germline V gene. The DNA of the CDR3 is TGTGCCAGCAGTCGAGACAGGGAAGAGACCCAGTACTTC. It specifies CASSRDREETQYF.

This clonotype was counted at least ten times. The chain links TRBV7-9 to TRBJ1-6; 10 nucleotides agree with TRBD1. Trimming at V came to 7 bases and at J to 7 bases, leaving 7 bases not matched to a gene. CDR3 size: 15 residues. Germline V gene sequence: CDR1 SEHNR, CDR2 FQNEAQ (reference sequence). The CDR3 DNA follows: TGTGCCAGCATCTCGGACAGGGGGGTAAATTCACCCCTCCACTTT. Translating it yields CASISDRGVNSPLHF.

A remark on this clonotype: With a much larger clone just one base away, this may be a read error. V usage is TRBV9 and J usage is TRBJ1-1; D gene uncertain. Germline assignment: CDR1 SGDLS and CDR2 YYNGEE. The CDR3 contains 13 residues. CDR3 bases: TGTGCCAGCAGTTATCCTGGGAACACTGAAGCTCTCTTT. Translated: CASSYPGNTEALF.

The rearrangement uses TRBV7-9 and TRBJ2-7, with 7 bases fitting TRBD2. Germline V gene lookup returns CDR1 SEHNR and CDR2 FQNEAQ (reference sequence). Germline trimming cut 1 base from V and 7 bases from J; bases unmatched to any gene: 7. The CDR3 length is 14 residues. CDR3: CASSLGVSGEEQYF. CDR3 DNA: TGTGCCAGCAGCTTAGGAGTCAGCGGGGAGGAGCAGTACTTC.

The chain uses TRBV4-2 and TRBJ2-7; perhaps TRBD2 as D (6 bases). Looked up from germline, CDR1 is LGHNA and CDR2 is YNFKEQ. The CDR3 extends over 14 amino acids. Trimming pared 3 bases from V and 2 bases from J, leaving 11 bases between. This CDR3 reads CASSQVADPYEQYF. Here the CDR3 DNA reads TGTGCCAGCAGCCAGGTAGCGGATCCCTACGAGCAGTACTTC.

The CDR3 sequence is CASSVESRGGGYTF. The CDR3 DNA follows: TGTGCCAGCAGCGTAGAATCGCGCGGCGGGGGCTACACCTTC. The chain combines TRBV9 with TRBJ1-2; D gene unclear. Germline V gives CDR1 SGDLS, CDR2 YYNGEE. This CDR3 is 14 amino acids long. V lost 0 bases to trimming and J lost 8 bases, with 14 bases between them.